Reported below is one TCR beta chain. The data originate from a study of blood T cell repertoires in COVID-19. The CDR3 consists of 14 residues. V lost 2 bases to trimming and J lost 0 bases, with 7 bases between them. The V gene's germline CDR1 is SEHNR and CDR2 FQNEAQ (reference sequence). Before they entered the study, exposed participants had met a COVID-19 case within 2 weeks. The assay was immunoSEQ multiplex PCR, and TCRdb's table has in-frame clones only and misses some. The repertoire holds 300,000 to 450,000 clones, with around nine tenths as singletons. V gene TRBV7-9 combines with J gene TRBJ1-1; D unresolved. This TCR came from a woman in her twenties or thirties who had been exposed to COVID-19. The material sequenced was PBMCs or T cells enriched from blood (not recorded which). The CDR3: CASSLTAMNTEAFF. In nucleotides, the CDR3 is TGTGCCAGCAGCTTAACAGCCATGAACACTGAAGCTTTCTTT. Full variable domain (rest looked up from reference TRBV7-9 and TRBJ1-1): DTGVSQNPRHKITKRGQNVTFRCDPISEHNRLYWYRQTLGQGPEFLTYFQNEAQLEKSRLLSDRFSAERPKGSFSTLEIQRTEQGDSAMYLCASSLTAMNTEAFFGQGTRLTVV.